This is a list of T cell receptor beta chains from one sample in a study of beta chain features in type 1 diabetes. The protocol was immunoSEQ multiplex PCR, while the TCRdb copy is restricted to in-frame clones and leaves out a portion. Of hundreds of thousands of clones listed, roughly 11% are singletons. The sample taken for sequencing was naive CD4+ T cells from blood. These receptors were collected from a man aged 25-45 years with type 1 diabetes. The CDR3 runs from the conserved cysteine through the conserved F or W. The D gene is left open where the match is weak. Expanded clones get a size class; other rows say once, few or many, or leave the size out.

d_call	j_call	v_call	clone_size	cdr3_aa	cdr3_nt
NA	TRBJ1-2	TRBV30	few	CAWSVGDGYTF	TGTGCCTGGAGTGTAGGGGATGGCTACACCTTC
TRBD2	TRBJ2-1	TRBV28	NA	CASSATSGGPNEQFF	TGTGCCAGCAGTGCGACTAGCGGGGGGCCGAATGAGCAGTTCTTC
TRBD1	TRBJ2-7	TRBV10-3	few	CAISTLRGRYEQYF	TGTGCCATCAGTACCCTCAGGGGGCGGTACGAGCAGTACTTC
TRBD2	TRBJ2-3	TRBV7-9	NA	CASSSAGGSTDTQYF	TGTGCCAGCAGTTCAGCGGGGGGGAGCACAGATACGCAGTATTTT
TRBD1	TRBJ2-2	TRBV7-9	NA	CASSSGGNTGELFF	TGTGCCAGCAGCTCAGGGGGCAACACCGGGGAGCTGTTTTTT
TRBD1	TRBJ2-5	TRBV9	NA	CASTRTGQETQYF	TGTGCCAGCACCCGGACAGGACAAGAGACCCAGTACTTC
NA	TRBJ1-5	TRBV2	NA	CASRGQPGQPQHF	TGTGCCAGCAGAGGACAGCCGGGGCAGCCCCAGCATTTT
TRBD1	TRBJ1-5	TRBV30	few	CAWSTDRVSTGNQPQHF	TGTGCCTGGAGTACGGACAGGGTCAGCACGGGCAATCAGCCCCAGCATTTT
TRBD1	TRBJ1-2	TRBV5-1	NA	CASSGGTGYGYTF	TGCGCCAGCAGCGGCGGGACAGGCTATGGCTACACCTTC
NA	TRBJ2-7	TRBV7-2	NA	CASSLVQTYEQYF	TGTGCCAGCAGCTTAGTACAGACCTACGAGCAGTACTTC
TRBD1	TRBJ1-1	TRBV5-1	few	CASSLGGANTEAFF	TGCGCCAGCAGCTTAGGGGGCGCGAACACTGAAGCTTTCTTT
TRBD2	TRBJ2-1	TRBV28	NA	CASSPGTSGGNEQFF	TGTGCCAGCAGTCCCGGGACTAGCGGGGGCAATGAGCAGTTCTTC
NA	TRBJ1-5	TRBV27	NA	CASSLSAQGQPQHF	TGTGCCAGCAGTTTGAGCGCACAGGGCCAGCCCCAGCATTTT
NA	TRBJ2-7	TRBV10-3	NA	CAIREGVYEQYF	TGTGCCATCAGAGAAGGGGTCTACGAGCAGTACTTC
NA	TRBJ1-6	TRBV23-1	NA	CASSQPRGCNSYNSPLHF	TGCGCCAGCAGTCAACCCCGGGGGTGTAACTCCTATAATTCACCCCTCCACTTT
NA	TRBJ2-5	TRBV9	few	CASSVRERRETQYF	TGTGCCAGCAGCGTGAGGGAGCGGCGGGAGACCCAGTACTTC
TRBD1	TRBJ1-1	TRBV30	few	CAWRLQGAGTEAFF	TGTGCCTGGAGACTACAGGGGGCCGGCACTGAAGCTTTCTTT
NA	TRBJ2-7	TRBV11-2	few	CASGKGRGSYEQYF	TGTGCCAGCGGAAAGGGCAGGGGCTCCTACGAGCAGTACTTC
NA	TRBJ2-7	TRBV4-3	few	CASSQSTTDTSYF	TGCGCCAGCAGCCAAAGCACAACCGACACTTCCTACTTC
TRBD1	TRBJ1-5	TRBV6-5	few	CASSSGQGDQPQHF	TGTGCCAGCAGTTCAGGACAGGGCGATCAGCCCCAGCATTTT
NA	TRBJ2-7	TRBV4-2	NA	CASSQGGTVYEQYF	TGTGCCAGCAGTCAAGGCGGGACAGTCTACGAGCAGTACTTC
NA	TRBJ1-6	TRBV7-9	NA	CASSLEQVSPLHF	TGTGCCAGCAGCTTAGAACAGGTATCACCCCTCCACTTT
TRBD2	TRBJ2-1	TRBV7-2	few	CASSLVRGGQDEQFF	TGTGCCAGCAGCTTAGTGCGGGGGGGCCAGGATGAGCAGTTCTTC
NA	TRBJ1-6	TRBV20-1	few	CSASVNSPLHF	TGCAGTGCTAGTGTAAATTCACCCCTCCACTTT
NA	TRBJ2-6	TRBV11-2	few	CASSFRAGKASGANVLTF	TGTGCCAGCAGCTTTCGCGCAGGGAAAGCATCTGGGGCCAACGTCCTGACTTTC
TRBD1	TRBJ1-6	TRBV18	few	CASSRDRGNNSPLHF	TGTGCCAGCTCACGCGACAGGGGGAATAATTCACCCCTCCACTTT
NA	TRBJ2-1	TRBV7-2	few	CASNEQSSYNEQFF	TGTGCCAGCAATGAGCAAAGCTCCTACAATGAGCAGTTCTTC
NA	TRBJ1-2	TRBV18	few	CASSQIPDGVYGYTF	TGTGCCAGCTCACAAATCCCGGACGGGGTCTATGGCTACACCTTC
TRBD1	TRBJ1-5	TRBV30	NA	CAWRKTGSQPQHF	TGTGCCTGGAGGAAGACAGGGTCGCAGCCCCAGCATTTT
NA	TRBJ2-1	TRBV5-1	NA	CASSTTIAQSSYNEQFF	TGCGCCAGCAGCACAACCATAGCGCAGAGCTCCTACAATGAGCAGTTCTTC
NA	TRBJ2-5	TRBV4-1	few	CASSQSGTGVIRTQYF	TGCGCCAGCAGCCAATCCGGGACTGGAGTGATTCGAACCCAGTACTTC
NA	TRBJ2-5	TRBV14	few	CASSQEGAVWAGKTQYF	TGTGCCAGCAGCCAAGAGGGAGCGGTTTGGGCCGGAAAGACCCAGTACTTC
TRBD1	TRBJ1-2	TRBV19	few	CASSIDGQGIGYTF	TGTGCCAGTAGTATAGACGGACAGGGGATCGGCTACACCTTC
NA	TRBJ2-3	TRBV7-3	NA	CASSPRVGDTQYF	TGTGCCAGCAGCCCCCGCGTCGGAGATACGCAGTATTTT
TRBD2	TRBJ2-3	TRBV29-1	few	CSADSGGNTDTQYF	TGCAGCGCGGATAGCGGGGGGAACACAGATACGCAGTATTTT
NA	TRBJ2-1	TRBV29-1	NA	CSVRLEGEQFF	TGCAGCGTTAGACTAGAAGGTGAGCAGTTCTTC
NA	TRBJ2-1	TRBV6-5	few	CASSLPEERMEQFF	TGTGCCAGCAGTCTTCCTGAAGAGCGGATGGAGCAGTTCTTC
NA	TRBJ2-3	TRBV7-3	NA	CASSSSSSTDTQYF	TGTGCCAGCAGCTCGTCTTCTAGCACAGATACGCAGTATTTT
NA	TRBJ1-2	TRBV7-2	NA	CASSPGQSGYGYTF	TGTGCCAGCAGCCCAGGACAGAGCGGCTATGGCTACACCTTC
TRBD1	TRBJ1-5	TRBV5-6	NA	CASSSTGTGNQPQHF	TGTGCCAGCAGCAGTACCGGGACAGGCAATCAGCCCCAGCATTTT
TRBD2	TRBJ2-3	TRBV29-1	NA	CSVRTSGTDTQYF	TGCAGCGTACGGACTAGTGGCACAGATACGCAGTATTTT
TRBD1	TRBJ1-3	TRBV15	NA	CATSRGQGRNTIYF	TGTGCCACCAGCAGAGGACAGGGAAGAAACACCATATATTTT
NA	TRBJ2-1	TRBV4-3	NA	CASSPGTLYNEQFF	TGCGCCAGCAGCCCTGGGACTTTATACAATGAGCAGTTCTTC
TRBD2	TRBJ2-5	TRBV5-1	few	CASSRRLAGASQETQYF	TGCGCCAGCAGCCGCAGACTAGCGGGGGCATCCCAAGAGACCCAGTACTTC
TRBD1	TRBJ1-2	TRBV7-9	few	CASSFSQGAEGYTF	TGTGCCAGCAGCTTCAGTCAGGGGGCGGAAGGCTACACCTTC
NA	TRBJ1-6	TRBV19	few	CASGQLSSPLHF	TGTGCCAGCGGACAGCTGAGTTCACCCCTCCACTTT
NA	TRBJ1-2	TRBV15	NA	CATSSGEMTGNYGYTF	TGTGCCACCAGCAGTGGGGAAATGACGGGGAACTATGGCTACACCTTC
TRBD1	TRBJ1-1	TRBV2	few	CASSSQGSTEAFF	TGTGCCAGCAGTTCACAGGGGAGCACTGAAGCTTTCTTT
TRBD2	TRBJ2-7	TRBV7-2	few	CASSLGGLAAEQYF	TGTGCCAGCAGCTTGGGGGGGTTGGCCGCCGAGCAGTACTTC
TRBD1	TRBJ2-5	TRBV2	once	CASSGTGGPETQYF	TGTGCCAGCAGTGGGACAGGGGGCCCGGAGACCCAGTACTTC